Listed below are T cell receptor beta chains from one sample, sequenced in a study of sequential checkpoint blockade in melanoma. Assay used: immunoSEQ multiplex PCR; TCRdb lists only in-frame clones, some missing. The table has 12,000 or so clones, 65% to 85% seen once. Sequenced here: CD8+ T cells sorted from blood (inferred from file names), sampled from a patient given nivolumab and ipilimumab in sequence. These receptors originate from a human donor with melanoma. Both conserved end residues are part of each CDR3. A D gene is named only where the DNA matches it firmly. The listing skips clone size in some rows; elsewhere it reads once, few, many or a size class.

>NA|TRBD1|TRBV5-1|TRBJ2-7
TGCGCCAGCAGCGCTGGGACAGGGGTCGAGCAGTACTTC
CASSAGTGVEQYF
>once|NA|TRBV5-4|TRBJ1-2
TGTGCCAGCAGCTTTTGGGGGGCTAACTATGGCTACACCTTC
CASSFWGANYGYTF
>NA|TRBD2|TRBV27|TRBJ2-7
TGTGCCAGCAGCCCGGGACTAGCGACCTACGAGCAGTACTTC
CASSPGLATYEQYF
>NA|TRBD1|TRBV5-5|TRBJ2-5
TGTGCCAGCAGTCCAACCGGGACAGGGGGAGAGACCCAGTACTTC
CASSPTGTGGETQYF
>NA|TRBD2|TRBV9|TRBJ2-3
TGTGCCAGCAGCCCTATCGGACTAGAGGAAGATACGCAGTATTTT
CASSPIGLEEDTQYF
>NA|TRBD2|TRBV5-5|TRBJ2-1
TGTGCCAGCACTCAGCCGACTAGCGGGAGGACATATGAGCAGTTCTTC
CASTQPTSGRTYEQFF
>NA|NA|TRBV27|TRBJ1-1
TGTGCCACCCTCGGGCAGGGCGGCACTGAAGCTTTCTTT
CATLGQGGTEAFF
>NA|NA|TRBV19|TRBJ2-3
TGTGCCAGTAGCCTAACAGATACGCAGTATTTT
CASSLTDTQYF
>NA|NA|TRBV18|TRBJ2-5
TGTGCCAGCTCACCCGACGGACTGTTCCAAGAGACCCAGTACTTC
CASSPDGLFQETQYF
>NA|TRBD2|TRBV5-6|TRBJ2-7
TGTGCCAGCAGCTCCCTGGCTAGCGGCACCTACGAGCAGTACTTC
CASSSLASGTYEQYF
>NA|TRBD2|TRBV2|TRBJ2-7
TGTGCCAGCATCCCACGGACTAGCGGGAGCAAGTACGAGCAGTACTTC
CASIPRTSGSKYEQYF
>NA|TRBD1|TRBV27|TRBJ2-7
TGTGCCAGCAGTTCCCAGGGGGTCGGTCTCGAGCAGTACTTC
CASSSQGVGLEQYF
>NA|NA|TRBV7-2|TRBJ1-1
TGTGCCAGCAGCCCATGGACAGTCAACACTGAAGCTTTCTTT
CASSPWTVNTEAFF
>NA|TRBD2|TRBV7-3|TRBJ2-1
TGTGCCAGCAGCTTAAACGGCGGGGGTGGGAATGAGCAGTTCTTC
CASSLNGGGGNEQFF
>NA|NA|TRBV30|TRBJ1-5
TGTGCCTGGAGCCCCGGGACACCAAATCAGCCCCAGCATTTT
CAWSPGTPNQPQHF
>once|NA|TRBV5-1|TRBJ2-5
TGCGCCAGCAGCATCTTGGAGACCCAGTACTTC
CASSILETQYF
>NA|NA|TRBV5-1|TRBJ2-7
TGCGCCAGCAGCTTAGTTAGCCCGAGCGAGCAGTACTTC
CASSLVSPSEQYF
>once|NA|TRBV5-4|TRBJ2-3
TGTGCCAGCAGCTTGAGTGAAGGACAGATCACAGATACGCAGTATTTT
CASSLSEGQITDTQYF
>NA|NA|TRBV5-8|TRBJ2-6
TGTGCCTCTCACAGGGCATCCTCTGGGGCCAACGTCCTGACTTTC
CASHRASSGANVLTF
>once|NA|TRBV9|TRBJ2-7
TGTGCCAGCAGCCCTGGGAGGAATGGTTACGAGCAGTACTTC
CASSPGRNGYEQYF
>once|TRBD1|TRBV7-6|TRBJ1-2
TGTGCCAGCAGCTTAGGTCCCGGGACAGGGTCCGTCTTC
CASSLGPGTGSVF
>NA|NA|TRBV6-5|TRBJ1-2
TGTGCCAGCAGCAACGAGAGGGGGTGGGATGGCTACACCTTC
CASSNERGWDGYTF
>NA|NA|TRBV6-5|TRBJ2-1
TGTGCCAGCAGTTTAGCTCATGGCTACAATGAGCAGTTCTTC
CASSLAHGYNEQFF
>NA|TRBD1|TRBV2|TRBJ2-1
TGTGCCAGTGACAGGGAAGATGAGCAGTTCTTC
CASDREDEQFF